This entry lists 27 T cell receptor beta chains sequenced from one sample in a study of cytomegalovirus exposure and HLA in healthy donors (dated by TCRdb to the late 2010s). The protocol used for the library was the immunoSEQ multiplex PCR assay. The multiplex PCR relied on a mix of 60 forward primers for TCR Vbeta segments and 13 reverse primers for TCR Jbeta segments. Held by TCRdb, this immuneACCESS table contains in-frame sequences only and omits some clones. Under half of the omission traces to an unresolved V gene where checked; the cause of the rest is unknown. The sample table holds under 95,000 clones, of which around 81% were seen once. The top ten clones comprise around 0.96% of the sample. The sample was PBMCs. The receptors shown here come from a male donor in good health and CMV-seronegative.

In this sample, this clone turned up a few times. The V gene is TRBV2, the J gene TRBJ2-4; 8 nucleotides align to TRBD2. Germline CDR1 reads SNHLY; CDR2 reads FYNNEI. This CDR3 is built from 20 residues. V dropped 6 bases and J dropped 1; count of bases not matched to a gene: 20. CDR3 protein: CASRGSGASSIGPAKNIQYF. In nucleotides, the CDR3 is TGTGCCAGCAGGGGTAGCGGGGCATCCTCAATAGGCCCTGCCAAAAACATTCAGTACTTC.

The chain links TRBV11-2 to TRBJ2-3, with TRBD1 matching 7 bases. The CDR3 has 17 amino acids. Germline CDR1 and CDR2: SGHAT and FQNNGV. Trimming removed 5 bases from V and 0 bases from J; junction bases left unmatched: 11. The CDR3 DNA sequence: TGTGCCAGCAGCCCTCGCCCACAGGGGTCTAGCACAGATACGCAGTATTTT. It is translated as CASSPRPQGSSTDTQYF. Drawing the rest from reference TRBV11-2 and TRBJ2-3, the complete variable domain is EAGVAQSPRYKIIEKRQSVAFWCNPISGHATLYWYQQILGQGPKLLIQFQNNGVVDDSQLPKDRFSAERLKGVDSTLKIQPAKLEDSAVYLCASSPRPQGSSTDTQYFGPGTRLTVL.

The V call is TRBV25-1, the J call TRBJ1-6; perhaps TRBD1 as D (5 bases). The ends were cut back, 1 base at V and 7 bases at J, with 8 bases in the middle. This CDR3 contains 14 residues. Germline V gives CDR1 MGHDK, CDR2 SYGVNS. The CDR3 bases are TGTGCCAGCAGTGAATCGGCAGGGAATTCACCCCTCCACTTT. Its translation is CASSESAGNSPLHF.

CDR3 sequence: CASSQDRASGANVLTF. The CDR3, as DNA: TGCGCCAGCAGCCAGGACAGGGCCTCTGGGGCCAACGTCCTGACTTTC. The chain recombines TRBV4-3 with TRBJ2-6; 8 positions agree with TRBD1. CDR3 size: 16 residues. From germline, CDR1 is LGHNA and CDR2 YSLEER. After removal of 3 bases from V and 0 bases from J, the junction contained 1 base not matched to a gene.

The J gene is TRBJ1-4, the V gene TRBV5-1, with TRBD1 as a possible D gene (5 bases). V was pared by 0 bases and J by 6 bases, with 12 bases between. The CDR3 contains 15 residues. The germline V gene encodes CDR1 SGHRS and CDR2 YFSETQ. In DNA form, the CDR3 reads TGCGCCAGCAGCTTGGCTGCCAGGGCTGATGAAAAACTGTTTTTT. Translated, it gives CASSLAARADEKLFF.

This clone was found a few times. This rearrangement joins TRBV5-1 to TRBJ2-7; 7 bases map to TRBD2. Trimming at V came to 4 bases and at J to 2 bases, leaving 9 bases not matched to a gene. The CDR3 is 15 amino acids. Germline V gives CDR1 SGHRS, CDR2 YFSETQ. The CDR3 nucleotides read TGCGCCAGCAGCCCTTATGGGGGGGGACCCTACGAGCAGTACTTC. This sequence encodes CASSPYGGGPYEQYF. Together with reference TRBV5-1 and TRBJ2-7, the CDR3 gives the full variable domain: KAGVTQTPRYLIKTRGQQVTLSCSPISGHRSVSWYQQTPGQGLQFLFEYFSETQRNKGNFPGRFSGRQFSNSRSEMNVSTLELGDSALYLCASSPYGGGPYEQYFGPGTRLTVT.

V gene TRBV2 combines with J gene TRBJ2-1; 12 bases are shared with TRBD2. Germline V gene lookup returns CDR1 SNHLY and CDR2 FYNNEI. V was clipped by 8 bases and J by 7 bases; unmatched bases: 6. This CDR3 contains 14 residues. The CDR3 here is CASAPGLAGNEQFF. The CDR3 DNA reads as TGTGCCAGCGCTCCCGGACTAGCGGGAAATGAGCAGTTCTTC.

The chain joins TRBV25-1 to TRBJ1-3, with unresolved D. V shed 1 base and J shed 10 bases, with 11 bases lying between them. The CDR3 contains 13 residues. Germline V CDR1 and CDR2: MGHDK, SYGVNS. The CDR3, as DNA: TGTGCCAGCAGTGAATCTCAGGAAAGGACCATATATTTT. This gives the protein CASSESQERTIYF. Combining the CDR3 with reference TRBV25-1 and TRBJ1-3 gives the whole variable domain EADIYQTPRYLVIGTGKKITLECSQTMGHDKMYWYQQDPGMELHLIHYSYGVNSTEKGDLSSESTVSRIRTEHFPLTLESARPSHTSQYLCASSESQERTIYFGEGSWLTVV.

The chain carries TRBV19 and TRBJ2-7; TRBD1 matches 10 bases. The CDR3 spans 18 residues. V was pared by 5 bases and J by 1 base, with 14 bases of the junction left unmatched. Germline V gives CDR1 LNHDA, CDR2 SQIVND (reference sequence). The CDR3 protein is CASSALPGTGALSYEQYF. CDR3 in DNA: TGTGCCAGTAGTGCTCTTCCCGGGACAGGGGCCTTATCCTACGAGCAGTACTTC. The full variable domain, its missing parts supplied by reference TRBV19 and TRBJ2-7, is DGGITQSPKYLFRKEGQNVTLSCEQNLNHDAMYWYRQDPGQGLRLIYYSQIVNDFQKGDIAEGYSVSREKKESFPLTVTSAQKNPTAFYLCASSALPGTGALSYEQYFGPGTRLTVT.

This CDR3 reads CSVEDFMGPSYEQYF. CDR3 in DNA: TGCAGCGTTGAAGATTTCATGGGCCCCTCCTACGAGCAGTACTTC. The rearrangement uses TRBV29-1 and TRBJ2-7; D uncertain. Germline CDR1 and CDR2: SQVTM and ANQGSEA. Deletions cut 0 bases from V and 0 bases from J, with 12 bases between. The CDR3 spans 15 residues.

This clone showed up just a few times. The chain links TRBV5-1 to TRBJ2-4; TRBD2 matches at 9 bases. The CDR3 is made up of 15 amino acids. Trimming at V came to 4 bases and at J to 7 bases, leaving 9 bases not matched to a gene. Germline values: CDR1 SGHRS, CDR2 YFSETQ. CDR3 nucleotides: TGCGCCAGCAGCCCGGGCAGCGGGAGGTTGAACATTCAGTACTTC. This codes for CASSPGSGRLNIQYF.

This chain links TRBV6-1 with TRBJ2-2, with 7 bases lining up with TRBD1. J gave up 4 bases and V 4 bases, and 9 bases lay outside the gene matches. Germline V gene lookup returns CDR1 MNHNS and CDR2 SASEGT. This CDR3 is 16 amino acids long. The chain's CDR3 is CASSGPGTAITGELFF. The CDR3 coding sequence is TGTGCCAGCAGTGGACCCGGGACAGCGATCACCGGGGAGCTGTTTTTT.

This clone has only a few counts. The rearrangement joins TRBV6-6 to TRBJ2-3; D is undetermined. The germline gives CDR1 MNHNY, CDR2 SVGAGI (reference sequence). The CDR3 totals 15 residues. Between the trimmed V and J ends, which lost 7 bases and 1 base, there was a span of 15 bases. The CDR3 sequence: CASIMAPRGTDTQYF. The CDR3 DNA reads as TGTGCCAGCATAATGGCCCCCCGGGGCACAGATACGCAGTATTTT.

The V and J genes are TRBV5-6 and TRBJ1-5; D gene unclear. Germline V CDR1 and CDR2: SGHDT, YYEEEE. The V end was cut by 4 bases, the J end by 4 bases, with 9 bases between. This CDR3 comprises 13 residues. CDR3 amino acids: CASSPGLNQPQHF. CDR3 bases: TGTGCCAGCAGCCCAGGTCTAAATCAGCCCCAGCATTTT.

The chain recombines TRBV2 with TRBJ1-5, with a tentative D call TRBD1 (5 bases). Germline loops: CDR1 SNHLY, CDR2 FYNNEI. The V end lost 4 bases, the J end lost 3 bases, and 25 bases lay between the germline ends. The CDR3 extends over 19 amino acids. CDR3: CASSVPPLAREDYNQPQHF. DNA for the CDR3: TGTGCCAGCAGTGTCCCCCCGCTGGCCAGGGAAGATTACAATCAGCCCCAGCATTTT.

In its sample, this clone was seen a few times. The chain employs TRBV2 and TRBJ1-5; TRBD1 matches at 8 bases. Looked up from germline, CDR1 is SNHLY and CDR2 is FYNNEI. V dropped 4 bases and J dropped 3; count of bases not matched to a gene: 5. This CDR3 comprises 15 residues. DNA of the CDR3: TGTGCCAGCAGTGCGGGGACAGGAATCAATCAGCCCCAGCATTTT. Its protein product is CASSAGTGINQPQHF.

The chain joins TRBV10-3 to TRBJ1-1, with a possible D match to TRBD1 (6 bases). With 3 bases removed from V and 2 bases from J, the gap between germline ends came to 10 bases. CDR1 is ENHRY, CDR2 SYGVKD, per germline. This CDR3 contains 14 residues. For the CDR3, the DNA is TGTGCCATCAGTGAACGGACAGCCAACACTGAAGCTTTCTTT. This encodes CAISERTANTEAFF.

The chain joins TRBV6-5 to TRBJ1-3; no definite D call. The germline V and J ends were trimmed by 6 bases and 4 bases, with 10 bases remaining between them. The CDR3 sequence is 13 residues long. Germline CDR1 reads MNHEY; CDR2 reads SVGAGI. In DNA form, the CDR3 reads TGTGCCAGCAGGGGGTCGGGGGGAAACACCATATATTTT. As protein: CASRGSGGNTIYF.

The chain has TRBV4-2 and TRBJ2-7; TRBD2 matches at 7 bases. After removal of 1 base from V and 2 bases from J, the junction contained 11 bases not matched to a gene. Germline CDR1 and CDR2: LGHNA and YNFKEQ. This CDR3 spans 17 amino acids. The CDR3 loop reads CASSQAQGLGGTYEQYF. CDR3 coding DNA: TGTGCCAGCAGCCAAGCCCAGGGTTTGGGGGGGACCTACGAGCAGTACTTC.

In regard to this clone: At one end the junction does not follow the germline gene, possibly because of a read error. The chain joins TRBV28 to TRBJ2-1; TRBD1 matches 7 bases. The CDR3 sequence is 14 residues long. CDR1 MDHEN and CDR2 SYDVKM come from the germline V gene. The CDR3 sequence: CASSFNRGYGTDLF. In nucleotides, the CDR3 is TGTGCCAGCAGTTTTAATCGGGGTTACGGGACAGACCTCTTC.

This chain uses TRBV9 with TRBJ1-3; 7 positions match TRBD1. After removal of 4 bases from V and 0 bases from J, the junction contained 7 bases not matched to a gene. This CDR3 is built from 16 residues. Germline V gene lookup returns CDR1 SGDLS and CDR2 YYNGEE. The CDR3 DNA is TGTGCCAGCAGCCAGGGACAGCTTACCTCTGGAAACACCATATATTTT. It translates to CASSQGQLTSGNTIYF.

DNA for the CDR3: TGCGCCAGCAGCCCTACACAGGGTGCTAACTATGGCTACACCTTC. It is translated as CASSPTQGANYGYTF. J is TRBJ1-2 and V is TRBV5-1; D is perhaps TRBD1 (6 bases). V dropped 4 bases and J dropped 0 bases, with 13 bases sitting between them. Looked up from germline, CDR1 is SGHRS and CDR2 is YFSETQ. The CDR3 loop spans 15 amino acids.

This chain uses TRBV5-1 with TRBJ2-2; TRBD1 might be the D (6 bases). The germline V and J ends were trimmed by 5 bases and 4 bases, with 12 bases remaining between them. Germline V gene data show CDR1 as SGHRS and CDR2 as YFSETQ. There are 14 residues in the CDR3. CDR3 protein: CASSRTDGTGELFF. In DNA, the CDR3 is TGCGCCAGCAGTCGGACAGACGGCACCGGGGAGCTGTTTTTT.

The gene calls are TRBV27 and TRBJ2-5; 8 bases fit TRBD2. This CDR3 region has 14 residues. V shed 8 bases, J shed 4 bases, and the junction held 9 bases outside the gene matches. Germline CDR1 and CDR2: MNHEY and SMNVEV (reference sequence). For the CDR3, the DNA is TGTGCCAGCTCGGGGGGGACCGCGAGAGAGACCCAGTACTTC. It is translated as CASSGGTARETQYF.

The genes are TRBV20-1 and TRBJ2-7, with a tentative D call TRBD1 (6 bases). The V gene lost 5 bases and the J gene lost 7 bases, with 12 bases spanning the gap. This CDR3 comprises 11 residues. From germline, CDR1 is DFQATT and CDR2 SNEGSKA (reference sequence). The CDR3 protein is CSAPGQIEQYF. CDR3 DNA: TGCAGTGCTCCCGGACAGATAGAGCAGTACTTC.

CDR3 sequence (DNA): TGTGCCAGCAGCGCGAGCGGGGGGGACTACGAGCAGTACTTC. It codes for CASSASGGDYEQYF. The chain joins TRBV7-2 to TRBJ2-7; 10 positions match TRBD2. Trimming cost V 5 bases and J 3 bases; bases outside gene matches: 4. The CDR3 totals 14 residues. Per the germline V gene, CDR1 is SGHTA and CDR2 is FQGNSA.

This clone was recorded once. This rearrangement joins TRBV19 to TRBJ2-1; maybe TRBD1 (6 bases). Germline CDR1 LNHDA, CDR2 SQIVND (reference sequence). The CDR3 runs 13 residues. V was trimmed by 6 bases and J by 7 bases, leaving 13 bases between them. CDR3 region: CASRQGGGNEQFF. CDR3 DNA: TGTGCCAGTAGACAGGGTGGTGGTAATGAGCAGTTCTTC. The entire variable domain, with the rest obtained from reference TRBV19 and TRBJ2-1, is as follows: DGGITQSPKYLFRKEGQNVTLSCEQNLNHDAMYWYRQDPGQGLRLIYYSQIVNDFQKGDIAEGYSVSREKKESFPLTVTSAQKNPTAFYLCASRQGGGNEQFFGPGTRLTVL.